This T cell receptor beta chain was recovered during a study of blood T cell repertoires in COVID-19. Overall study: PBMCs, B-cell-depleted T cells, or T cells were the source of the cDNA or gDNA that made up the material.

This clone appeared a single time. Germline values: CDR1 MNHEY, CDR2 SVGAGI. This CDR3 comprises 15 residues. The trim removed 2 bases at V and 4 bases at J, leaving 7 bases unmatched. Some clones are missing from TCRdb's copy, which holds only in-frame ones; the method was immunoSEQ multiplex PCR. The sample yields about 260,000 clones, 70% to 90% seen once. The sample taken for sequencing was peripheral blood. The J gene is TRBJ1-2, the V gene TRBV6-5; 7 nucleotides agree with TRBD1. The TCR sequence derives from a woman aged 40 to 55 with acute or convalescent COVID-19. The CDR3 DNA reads TGTGCCAGCAGTTACAAAGGGGGCGTAATCTATGGCTACACCTTC. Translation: CASSYKGGVIYGYTF.